These 27 T cell receptor beta chains were sequenced from one sample in a study of blood T cell repertoires in COVID-19. The repertoire was sequenced with immunoSEQ multiplex PCR; TCRdb's copy has only in-frame clones and lacks some. The sample contains about 120,000 clones, around nine tenths of which appear only once. Sequenced: peripheral blood. The receptors shown here come from a man aged 40-50 years with acute or convalescent COVID-19.

The count of this clone is one. CDR3 amino acids: CATRDSGQETQYF. CDR3 bases: TGTGCCACCAGGGATAGCGGACAAGAGACCCAGTACTTC. V gene TRBV24-1 combines with J gene TRBJ2-5; possible D gene TRBD2, 6 bases. The ends were cut back, 7 bases at V and 2 bases at J, with 10 bases in the middle. CDR3 length: 13 amino acids. Germline V gene lookup returns CDR1 KGHDR and CDR2 SFDVKD.

This clone was found a few times. V and J are TRBV3-1 (or the pseudogene TRBV3-2) and TRBJ2-3; TRBD2 might be the D (6 bases). The CDR3 loop spans 15 amino acids. V was pared by 6 bases and J by 0 bases, with 13 bases between. The germline V gene encodes CDR1 LGHDT and CDR2 YNNKEL (reference sequence). The CDR3 sequence: CASSPWLASTDTQYF. The CDR3 DNA is TGTGCCAGCAGTCCTTGGCTAGCGAGCACAGATACGCAGTATTTT.

The DNA of the CDR3 is TGTGCCAGCGACTATACGGGGCAGGGGGTGGCGGCTTTCTTT. Translation gives CASDYTGQGVAAFF. The chain has TRBV2 and TRBJ1-1, with 7 bases matching TRBD1. V was pared by 8 bases and J by 11 bases, with 17 bases of the junction left unmatched. CDR1 and CDR2 from the germline V gene are SNHLY and FYNNEI. The CDR3 is 14 amino acids. Together with reference TRBV2 and TRBJ1-1, the CDR3 gives the full variable domain: EPEVTQTPSHQVTQMGQEVILRCVPISNHLYFYWYRQILGQKVEFLVSFYNNEISEKSEIFDDQFSVERPDGSNFTLKIRSTKLEDSAMYFCASDYTGQGVAAFFGQGTRLTVV.

This clone came up a few times. The chain has TRBV5-6 and TRBJ1-2; 12 nucleotides match TRBD1. J gave up 4 bases and V 4 bases, and 5 bases lay outside the gene matches. The CDR3 has 15 amino acids. CDR1 is SGHDT and CDR2 is YYEEEE in the germline V gene. The CDR3 loop is CASSGRGQGAYGYTF. The CDR3 nucleotides are TGTGCCAGCAGCGGGCGGGGACAGGGGGCCTATGGCTACACCTTC. Combining the CDR3 with reference TRBV5-6 and TRBJ1-2 gives the whole variable domain DAGVTQSPTHLIKTRGQQVTLRCSPKSGHDTVSWYQQALGQGPQFIFQYYEEEERQRGNFPDRFSGHQFPNYSSELNVNALLLGDSALYLCASSGRGQGAYGYTFGSGTRLTVV.

The gene calls are TRBV5-6 and TRBJ1-5; D is ambiguous. In germline, CDR1 is SGHDT, CDR2 YYEEEE. CDR3 length: 17 residues. V lost 5 bases to trimming and J lost 0 bases, with 18 bases between them. The CDR3 coding sequence is TGTGCCAGCAGTTTATACACCGGGAGCCTTAGCAATCAGCCCCAGCATTTT. Protein: CASSLYTGSLSNQPQHF.

J is TRBJ2-2 and V is TRBV7-2; possibly TRBD2 for D (7 bases). This CDR3 is 18 amino acids long. Trimming stripped 0 bases from V and 4 bases from J, with 18 bases between. Germline V lookup: CDR1 SGHTA, CDR2 FQGNSA. In DNA, the CDR3 is TGTGCCAGCAGCTTAGCAGGTCGGGGGGCGCCGAGCACCGGGGAGCTGTTTTTT. Its translation: CASSLAGRGAPSTGELFF.

The V gene is TRBV9, the J gene TRBJ1-3, with D possibly TRBD1 on 5 matching bases. CDR3 length: 13 residues. Trimming took off 0 bases at V and 7 bases at J, with 8 bases between the two ends. The germline CDR1 and CDR2 sequences are SGDLS and YYNGEE. The CDR3 is CASSVDPGNTIYF. The CDR3 nucleotides are TGTGCCAGCAGCGTAGACCCAGGGAACACCATATATTTT.

The gene calls are TRBV12-3 or TRBV12-4 and TRBJ1-5; a weak D match, TRBD1 (5 bases). The V end lost 5 bases, the J end lost 7 bases, and 12 bases lay between the germline ends. The CDR3 runs 13 residues. The CDR3 reads CASSPDSTQPQHF. In DNA, the CDR3 is TGTGCCAGCAGTCCCGACAGCACCCAGCCCCAGCATTTT.

A single count supports this clone. The gene calls are TRBV5-1 and TRBJ2-5, with D perhaps matching TRBD1 (5 bases). Germline assignment: CDR1 SGHRS and CDR2 YFSETQ. There are 13 residues in the CDR3. V lost 4 bases and J lost 1, with 8 bases in between. The CDR3 is CASSVDSQETQYF. The CDR3 bases are TGCGCCAGCAGCGTTGACAGCCAAGAGACCCAGTACTTC.

This clone was observed once. This rearrangement joins TRBV30 to TRBJ2-1; a weak D match, TRBD1 (5 bases). Looked up from germline, CDR1 is GTSNPN and CDR2 is SVGIG (reference sequence). The CDR3 is made up of 14 amino acids. The V end lost 2 bases, the J end lost 5 bases, and 13 bases lay between the germline ends. DNA of the CDR3: TGTGCCTGGAGTTGGGGCTTCAATGACAATGAGCAGTTCTTC. This codes for CAWSWGFNDNEQFF.

The gene calls are TRBV4-2 and TRBJ2-1; D unresolved. V was cut by 3 bases and J by 0 bases, with 15 bases left in between. The CDR3 totals 17 residues. Looked up from germline, CDR1 is LGHNA and CDR2 is YNFKEQ. The CDR3 sequence: CASSQYLAESSYNEQFF. The CDR3 DNA reads TGTGCCAGCAGCCAGTATCTTGCGGAGAGCTCCTACAATGAGCAGTTCTTC.

This clone turned up a few times. The chain recombines TRBV19 with TRBJ1-1; 7 bases are a match to TRBD1. This CDR3 contains 11 residues. Germline CDR1 LNHDA, CDR2 SQIVND (reference sequence). V shed 6 bases, J shed 7 bases, and the junction held 2 bases outside the gene matches. The CDR3 protein is CASSNRGEAFF. The DNA for the CDR3 is TGTGCCAGTAGCAACAGGGGTGAAGCTTTCTTT. The full variable domain, in which reference TRBV19 and TRBJ1-1 provide the parts outside the CDR3, is DGGITQSPKYLFRKEGQNVTLSCEQNLNHDAMYWYRQDPGQGLRLIYYSQIVNDFQKGDIAEGYSVSREKKESFPLTVTSAQKNPTAFYLCASSNRGEAFFGQGTRLTVV.

This clone was seen only a few times. CDR3 sequence reads: CASSLAGGQYF. The CDR3 nucleotides are TGTGCCAGCAGCTTGGCCGGCGGGCAGTACTTC. The rearrangement links TRBV5-8 to TRBJ2-7; no clear D gene. The V end was cut by 0 bases, the J end by 9 bases, with 7 bases between. Germline V gene sequence: CDR1 SGHTS, CDR2 YDEGEE. This CDR3 spans 11 amino acids.

The V call is TRBV14, the J call TRBJ2-1, with 11 bases matching TRBD2. Germline V gene lookup returns CDR1 SGHDN and CDR2 FVKESK. J lost 4 bases, V lost 1 base, and 6 bases had no gene match. The CDR3 extends over 17 amino acids. Here the CDR3 reads CASSQGLLAGAYNEQFF. The CDR3 DNA reads as TGTGCCAGCAGCCAAGGCCTACTAGCGGGGGCATACAATGAGCAGTTCTTC. Based on the CDR3 plus reference TRBV14 and TRBJ2-1, the full variable domain is EAGVTQFPSHSVIEKGQTVTLRCDPISGHDNLYWYRRVMGKEIKFLLHFVKESKQDESGMPNNRFLAERTGGTYSTLKVQPAELEDSGVYFCASSQGLLAGAYNEQFFGPGTRLTVL.

The J gene is TRBJ2-3, the V gene TRBV19; 14 positions agree with TRBD2. The trim removed 2 bases at V and 6 bases at J, leaving 4 bases unmatched. The CDR3 is made up of 16 amino acids. CDR1 and CDR2 (germline): LNHDA, SQIVND (reference sequence). The chain's CDR3 is CASSILTSGGVDTQYF. CDR3 in DNA: TGTGCCAGTAGTATACTGACTAGCGGGGGGGTCGATACGCAGTATTTT.

The V call is TRBV9, the J call TRBJ2-3; 11 bases map to TRBD2. After removal of 7 bases from V and 4 bases from J, the junction contained 5 bases not matched to a gene. Germline lookup yields CDR1 SGDLS and CDR2 YYNGEE. There are 14 residues in the CDR3. This CDR3 is CASGLAGGADTQYF. In DNA, the CDR3 is TGTGCCAGCGGTCTAGCGGGGGGCGCAGATACGCAGTATTTT. Variable domain in full (rest from reference TRBV9 and TRBJ2-3): DSGVTQTPKHLITATGQRVTLRCSPRSGDLSVYWYQQSLDQGLQFLIQYYNGEERAKGNILERFSAQQFPDLHSELNLSSLELGDSALYFCASGLAGGADTQYFGPGTRLTVL.

This chain uses TRBV5-1 with TRBJ2-5; no clear D. Deletions cut 0 bases from V and 5 bases from J, with 8 bases between. CDR3 length: 13 residues. CDR1 is SGHRS, CDR2 YFSETQ, per germline. CDR3 nucleotides: TGCGCCAGCAGCTTGGCTGCTGCGGAGACCCAGTACTTC. It specifies CASSLAAAETQYF.

The rearrangement uses TRBV7-2 and TRBJ1-5; the D gene is possibly TRBD1 (5 bases). The CDR3 is made up of 16 amino acids. CDR1 and CDR2 (germline): SGHTA, FQGNSA. The germline V and J ends were trimmed by 2 bases and 7 bases, with 18 bases remaining between them. Here the CDR3 DNA reads TGTGCCAGCAGCTTATCCAACCAGGCGGGGCCCCAGCCCCAGCATTTT. Translated: CASSLSNQAGPQPQHF.

The J gene is TRBJ1-1, the V gene TRBV5-1; 9 nucleotides agree with TRBD1. Germline lookup yields CDR1 SGHRS and CDR2 YFSETQ. The J segment lost 0 bases and the V segment lost 2 bases, leaving 5 bases of the junction unmatched. The CDR3 has 16 amino acids. The CDR3: CASSLRTGVLNTEAFF. CDR3 coding DNA: TGCGCCAGCAGCTTAAGGACAGGGGTCCTGAACACTGAAGCTTTCTTT.

This rearrangement joins TRBV30 to TRBJ1-1, with D perhaps TRBD1 (5 bases). Per the germline V gene, CDR1 is GTSNPN and CDR2 is SVGIG (reference sequence). The CDR3 consists of 13 residues. The V end was cut by 7 bases, the J end by 1 base, with 13 bases between. The CDR3 DNA is TGTGCCTCCCGCCATACAGGGAACACTGAAGCTTTCTTT. This translates into CASRHTGNTEAFF. The full variable domain, completed using reference TRBV30 and TRBJ1-1, is SQTIHQWPATLVQPVGSPLSLECTVEGTSNPNLYWYRQAAGRGLQLLFYSVGIGQISSEVPQNLSASRPQDRQFILSSKKLLLSDSGFYLCASRHTGNTEAFFGQGTRLTVV.

V is TRBV6-5 and J is TRBJ1-5; weak D call: TRBD1 (6 bases). The V end was cut by 5 bases, the J end by 3 bases, with 11 bases between. This CDR3 has 14 amino acids. Germline CDR1 MNHEY, CDR2 SVGAGI. CDR3 sequence reads: CASSNDRINQPQHF. CDR3 nucleotide sequence: TGTGCCAGCAGTAATGACAGGATCAATCAGCCCCAGCATTTT.

Only one count was recorded for this clone. The rearrangement links TRBV5-4 to TRBJ2-2; tentative D call: TRBD2 (5 bases). Germline V gives CDR1 SGHNT, CDR2 YYREEE (reference sequence). CDR3 length equals 14 residues. Trimming pared 0 bases from V and 2 bases from J, leaving 5 bases between. The DNA for the CDR3 is TGTGCCAGCAGCTTGGGACTAAACACCGGGGAGCTGTTTTTT. Residues: CASSLGLNTGELFF.

The CDR3 nucleotides read TGTGCCAGCAGCCCCCAAGAGGCCCGGCAAGAAGCTTTCTTT. Amino acids: CASSPQEARQEAFF. This chain links TRBV9 with TRBJ1-1; D is unclear. Germline CDR1 and CDR2: SGDLS and YYNGEE. The CDR3 is 14 amino acids. Between the trimmed V and J ends, which lost 4 bases and 8 bases, there was a span of 18 bases.

This clone appeared a few times. The chain uses TRBV7-9 and TRBJ1-1; D is ambiguous. The CDR3 runs to 13 residues. Germline V CDR1 and CDR2: SEHNR, FQNEAQ (reference sequence). With 5 bases removed from V and 7 bases from J, the gap between germline ends came to 14 bases. The CDR3 DNA is TGTGCCAGCAGCCGATTAGAAACAGTTGAAGCTTTCTTT. Translated, it gives CASSRLETVEAFF.

The chain joins TRBV5-4 to TRBJ2-1; a weak D match, TRBD1 (6 bases). CDR1 and CDR2 from the germline V gene are SGHNT and YYREEE (reference sequence). Trimming took 4 bases from V and 5 from J, leaving 10 bases between them. The CDR3 has 13 amino acids. The CDR3 here is CASSRNRDNEQFF. The CDR3 bases are TGTGCCAGCAGCAGGAACAGGGACAATGAGCAGTTCTTC.

The rearrangement joins TRBV5-6 to TRBJ2-7, with D tentatively TRBD1 (6 bases). Germline V gives CDR1 SGHDT, CDR2 YYEEEE. There are 14 residues in the CDR3. The V end lost 2 bases, the J end lost 3 bases, and 12 bases lay between the germline ends. The CDR3 loop reads CASSLIGTYYEQYF. The CDR3 bases are TGTGCCAGCAGCTTAATAGGGACATACTACGAGCAGTACTTC. Full variable domain (remainder filled in from reference TRBV5-6 and TRBJ2-7): DAGVTQSPTHLIKTRGQQVTLRCSPKSGHDTVSWYQQALGQGPQFIFQYYEEEERQRGNFPDRFSGHQFPNYSSELNVNALLLGDSALYLCASSLIGTYYEQYFGPGTRLTVT.

The V call is TRBV11-2, the J call TRBJ1-4; D gene unclear. V lost 3 bases to trimming and J lost 4 bases, with 6 bases between them. CDR1 SGHAT and CDR2 FQNNGV come from the germline V gene. The CDR3 length is 13 residues. This CDR3 reads CASSFADNEKLFF. CDR3 DNA: TGTGCCAGCAGCTTTGCAGATAATGAAAAACTGTTTTTT.